Following are 10 T cell receptor beta chains from one sample sequenced in a study of blood T cell repertoires in COVID-19. Sequencing used immunoSEQ multiplex PCR; TCRdb keeps in-frame clones, though not all of them. This sample carries roughly 240,000 clones, 85% to 90% of them seen once, and the ten largest clones take 0.87%. Sample: PBMCs or T cells enriched from blood (not recorded which). The receptors stem from a man aged 45-65 years who had been exposed to COVID-19.

This chain connects TRBV30 to TRBJ1-5; 7 bases map to TRBD1. From germline, CDR1 is GTSNPN and CDR2 SVGIG (reference sequence). With V trimmed by 2 bases and J by 5 bases, 12 bases remained unmatched. This CDR3 is 16 amino acids long. The CDR3: CAWSPNRGRGYQPQHF. CDR3 nucleotides: TGTGCCTGGAGTCCTAACAGGGGAAGGGGGTATCAGCCCCAGCATTTT. The variable domain in full, with the rest retrieved from reference TRBV30 and TRBJ1-5, is SQTIHQWPATLVQPVGSPLSLECTVEGTSNPNLYWYRQAAGRGLQLLFYSVGIGQISSEVPQNLSASRPQDRQFILSSKKLLLSDSGFYLCAWSPNRGRGYQPQHFGDGTRLSIL.

The chain employs TRBV5-4 and TRBJ2-1; 10 bases agree with TRBD2. The ends lost 4 bases at V and 9 bases at J; junction bases unmatched: 10. The germline V gene has CDR1 SGHNT and CDR2 YYREEE (reference sequence). The CDR3 consists of 15 residues. This chain's CDR3 is CASSPTSGNGIEQFF. Here the CDR3 DNA reads TGTGCCAGCAGCCCAACTAGCGGGAATGGTATTGAGCAGTTCTTC.

In regard to this clone: The sample carries other DNA sequences with the same CDR3. This sequence joins TRBV18 and TRBJ2-5, with TRBD2 identical over 7 bases. Trimming took 5 bases from V and 5 from J; bases not matched to a gene: 5. Germline values: CDR1 KGHSH, CDR2 LQKENI. CDR3 length: 13 amino acids. As DNA, the CDR3 is TGTGCCAGCTCATCGTTAGCGGGTGAGACCCAGTACTTC. Translation: CASSSLAGETQYF.

The V gene is TRBV9, the J gene TRBJ2-2, with TRBD1 identical over 8 bases. The CDR3 is 17 residues long. Germline V gives CDR1 SGDLS, CDR2 YYNGEE. After removal of 3 bases from V and 4 bases from J, the junction contained 11 bases not matched to a gene. CDR3 in amino acids: CASSGGPQGARTGELFF. The CDR3, as DNA: TGTGCCAGCAGCGGTGGGCCCCAGGGGGCGCGCACCGGGGAGCTGTTTTTT. Based on the CDR3 plus reference TRBV9 and TRBJ2-2, the full variable domain is DSGVTQTPKHLITATGQRVTLRCSPRSGDLSVYWYQQSLDQGLQFLIQYYNGEERAKGNILERFSAQQFPDLHSELNLSSLELGDSALYFCASSGGPQGARTGELFFGEGSRLTVL.

The gene calls are TRBV19 and TRBJ2-1; TRBD1 matches 8 bases. V lost 3 bases to trimming and J lost 4 bases; unmatched junction nucleotides: 8. The CDR3 sequence is 16 residues long. CDR1 is LNHDA, CDR2 SQIVND, per germline (reference sequence). CDR3 amino acids: CASSIPRGRGYNEQFF. The CDR3 DNA reads as TGTGCCAGTAGTATCCCCAGGGGGCGAGGGTACAATGAGCAGTTCTTC.

The CDR3 loop reads CASRQAGRYEQYV. The CDR3 DNA sequence: TGTGCCAGCAGGCAAGCGGGCCGCTACGAGCAGTACGTC. V is TRBV28 and J is TRBJ2-7; a possible D gene is TRBD2 (6 bases). The germline V and J ends were trimmed by 6 bases and 3 bases, with 12 bases remaining between them. CDR3 length equals 13 residues. CDR1 and CDR2 from the germline V gene are MDHEN and SYDVKM.

CDR3 protein: CASSLVGTGPKETQYF. The DNA of the CDR3 is TGCGCCAGCAGCTTGGTAGGTACAGGGCCGAAAGAGACCCAGTACTTC. V usage is TRBV5-1 and J usage is TRBJ2-5, with a weak D call TRBD1 (6 bases). The germline V gene encodes CDR1 SGHRS and CDR2 YFSETQ. This CDR3 is built from 16 residues. Trimming left V 0 bases short and J 3 bases short, with 15 bases between.

V is TRBV28 and J is TRBJ1-3, with 10 bases lining up with TRBD1. The V gene's germline CDR1 is MDHEN and CDR2 SYDVKM. The CDR3 consists of 16 residues. Unmatched junction bases numbered 9, after V lost 6 bases and J lost 4 bases. CDR3 sequence reads: CASSTGWGQGGNTIYF. DNA of the CDR3: TGTGCCAGCAGCACCGGCTGGGGACAGGGGGGAAACACCATATATTTT. The complete variable domain, with remaining parts taken from reference TRBV28 and TRBJ1-3, reads DVKVTQSSRYLVKRTGEKVFLECVQDMDHENMFWYRQDPGLGLRLIYFSYDVKMKEKGDIPEGYSVSREKKERFSLILESASTNQTSMYLCASSTGWGQGGNTIYFGEGSWLTVV.

The chain has TRBV18 and TRBJ2-3; TRBD2 aligns across 10 bases. The CDR3 sequence is 15 residues long. Germline V gene lookup returns CDR1 KGHSH and CDR2 LQKENI. With 3 bases clipped from V and 2 bases from J, the junction kept 2 bases outside the gene matches. CDR3 sequence: CASSPGLAVTDTQYF. As DNA, the CDR3 is TGTGCCAGCTCACCCGGACTAGCGGTCACAGATACGCAGTATTTT.

This clone has only one observation. The chain has TRBV5-5 and TRBJ2-5; D may be TRBD2 (7 bases). The CDR3 is made up of 15 amino acids. Trimming stripped 5 bases from V and 7 bases from J, with 21 bases between. From germline, CDR1 is SGHKS and CDR2 YYEKEE (reference sequence). The CDR3 loop reads CASRGEGGRGGTQYF. In DNA, the CDR3 is TGTGCCAGCAGAGGGGAGGGGGGCCGTGGCGGGACCCAGTACTTC.